The present entry profiles one TCR beta chain with its context. The CDR3 loop spans 12 amino acids. Germline values: CDR1 MNHNS, CDR2 SASEGT. Deletions cut 4 bases from V and 8 bases from J, with 11 bases between. The entry originates in a study of cytomegalovirus exposure and HLA in healthy donors. The PCR had 60 Vbeta and 13 Jbeta primers. TCRdb keeps only in-frame clones here, not all; method: immunoSEQ multiplex PCR. The sample includes 85,000 to 100,000 clones, around 80% seen only once; the top ten take less than 9.5%. The sequenced material came from PBMCs. The origin of this receptor is a man aged 30 to 45 in good health and CMV-seronegative. The chain is built from TRBV6-1 and TRBJ1-1, with D perhaps matching TRBD1 (6 bases). This CDR3 is CASSAQGREAFF. Written as DNA, the CDR3 is TGTGCCAGCAGTGCGCAGGGGCGGGAAGCTTTCTTT.